Listed here are 11 T cell receptor beta chains from one sample, sequenced in a study of radiation and T cells in renal cell carcinoma. Data came from immunoSEQ multiplex PCR; TCRdb stores just in-frame clones and leaves some out. The sample has 150,000 or so clones; 83% are singletons. The time point is: baseline pretreatment blood. Documented treatment: 15 Gy SBRT to primary tumor, nephrectomy 4 weeks later. The source material was blood, sampled from a patient whose treatment included radiotherapy and nephrectomy. These receptors were obtained from a woman between 50 and 59 years old with renal cell carcinoma.

The chain links TRBV30 to TRBJ1-3, with 8 bases lining up with TRBD1. The germline gives CDR1 GTSNPN, CDR2 SVGIG (reference sequence). The CDR3 has 13 amino acids. V trimming: 3 bases; J trimming: 7 bases; junction bases outside the gene matches: 5. CDR3 DNA sequence: TGTGCCTGGAGGCAGGGGGCTACGAACACCATATATTTT. Its protein product is CAWRQGATNTIYF.

This sequence joins TRBV7-9 and TRBJ1-1; D is unresolved. The germline gives CDR1 SEHNR, CDR2 FQNEAQ (reference sequence). The V and J ends lost 5 bases and 5 bases respectively, with 9 bases between them. CDR3 length: 12 residues. CDR3 coding DNA: TGTGCCAGCAGCCGCGGCAATACTGAAGCTTTCTTT. Translating it yields CASSRGNTEAFF.

In its sample, this clone was seen a few times. This chain joins TRBV30 and TRBJ1-2; tentative D call: TRBD1 (5 bases). The V end lost 3 bases, the J end lost 9 bases, and 11 bases lay between the germline ends. Germline V gives CDR1 GTSNPN, CDR2 SVGIG (reference sequence). The CDR3 is 11 amino acids. The CDR3 sequence is CAWRWDSSYTF. In DNA, the CDR3 is TGTGCCTGGAGATGGGACTCAAGCTACACCTTC. Full variable domain (rest looked up from reference TRBV30 and TRBJ1-2): SQTIHQWPATLVQPVGSPLSLECTVEGTSNPNLYWYRQAAGRGLQLLFYSVGIGQISSEVPQNLSASRPQDRQFILSSKKLLLSDSGFYLCAWRWDSSYTFGSGTRLTVV.

The chain uses TRBV5-5 and TRBJ2-4; D gene ambiguous. Trimming left V 9 bases short and J 0 bases short, with 13 bases between. The CDR3 loop spans 14 amino acids. Per the germline V gene, CDR1 is SGHKS and CDR2 is YYEKEE (reference sequence). CDR3 loop: CAMSPPLAKNIQYF. The CDR3 coding sequence is TGTGCCATGAGTCCCCCCCTAGCCAAAAACATTCAGTACTTC. The full variable domain, completed using reference TRBV5-5 and TRBJ2-4, is DAGVTQSPTHLIKTRGQQVTLRCSPISGHKSVSWYQQVLGQGPQFIFQYYEKEERGRGNFPDRFSARQFPNYSSELNVNALLLGDSALYLCAMSPPLAKNIQYFGAGTRLSVL.

V and J are TRBV10-3 and TRBJ2-5, with D unresolved. CDR1 and CDR2 from the germline V gene are ENHRY and SYGVKD. The V end lost 1 base, the J end lost 2 bases, and 2 bases lay between the germline ends. The CDR3 consists of 12 residues. The CDR3 bases are TGTGCCATCAGTGAGTTTCAAGAGACCCAGTACTTC. Translation gives CAISEFQETQYF.

V gene TRBV19 combines with J gene TRBJ1-2, with D possibly matching TRBD1 (6 bases). CDR3 size: 13 residues. Germline values: CDR1 LNHDA, CDR2 SQIVND (reference sequence). V lost 7 bases and J lost 5, with 14 bases in between. The CDR3 sequence is CASTQGRMYGYTF. In DNA form, the CDR3 reads TGTGCCAGTACCCAGGGGCGAATGTATGGCTACACCTTC.

The chain recombines TRBV29-1 with TRBJ1-5; tentative D call: TRBD1 (5 bases). The germline CDR1 and CDR2 sequences are SQVTM and ANQGSEA. The CDR3 is 15 residues long. The V end lost 4 bases, the J end lost 4 bases, and 17 bases lay between the germline ends. In DNA, the CDR3 is TGCAGCGTTGTGGAGGCAGGGCGGGTTAATCAGCCCCAGCATTTT. This sequence encodes CSVVEAGRVNQPQHF.

This clone was found once. This chain joins TRBV5-6 and TRBJ2-5; D is unclear. This CDR3 has 12 residues. Germline CDR1 reads SGHDT; CDR2 reads YYEEEE. Trimming cost V 2 bases and J 5 bases, with 7 bases left between them. This CDR3 reads CASSFPRETQYF. The CDR3 DNA reads as TGTGCCAGCAGCTTTCCCCGCGAGACCCAGTACTTC. The full variable domain, rest sourced from reference TRBV5-6 and TRBJ2-5, is DAGVTQSPTHLIKTRGQQVTLRCSPKSGHDTVSWYQQALGQGPQFIFQYYEEEERQRGNFPDRFSGHQFPNYSSELNVNALLLGDSALYLCASSFPRETQYFGPGTRLLVL.

The CDR3 protein is CASSRQVNNEQFF. CDR3 in DNA: TGCGCCAGCAGTCGACAGGTTAACAATGAGCAGTTCTTC. V is TRBV10-1 and J is TRBJ2-1; D may be TRBD1 (6 bases). The CDR3 has 13 residues. The germline CDR1 and CDR2 sequences are WNHNN and SYGVQD (reference sequence). V lost 5 bases to trimming and J lost 5 bases, with 10 bases between them.

This sequence joins TRBV2 and TRBJ2-7, with TRBD1 matching 8 bases. The CDR3 is made up of 14 amino acids. The junction had 6 bases not matched to a gene; V was cut back by 3 bases and J by 5 bases. CDR1 and CDR2 (germline): SNHLY, FYNNEI. CDR3 in DNA: TGTGCCAGCAGTGAGAGGACAGGGCTCCACGAGCAGTACTTC. Residues: CASSERTGLHEQYF.

The gene calls are TRBV9 and TRBJ1-6; D ambiguous. The CDR3 runs 15 residues. V gave up 4 bases and J gave up 7 bases, with 15 bases separating them. Germline assignment: CDR1 SGDLS and CDR2 YYNGEE. The chain's CDR3 is CASSSRALGNSPLHF. In DNA, the CDR3 is TGTGCCAGCAGCTCCCGGGCCCTGGGAAATTCACCCCTCCACTTT.